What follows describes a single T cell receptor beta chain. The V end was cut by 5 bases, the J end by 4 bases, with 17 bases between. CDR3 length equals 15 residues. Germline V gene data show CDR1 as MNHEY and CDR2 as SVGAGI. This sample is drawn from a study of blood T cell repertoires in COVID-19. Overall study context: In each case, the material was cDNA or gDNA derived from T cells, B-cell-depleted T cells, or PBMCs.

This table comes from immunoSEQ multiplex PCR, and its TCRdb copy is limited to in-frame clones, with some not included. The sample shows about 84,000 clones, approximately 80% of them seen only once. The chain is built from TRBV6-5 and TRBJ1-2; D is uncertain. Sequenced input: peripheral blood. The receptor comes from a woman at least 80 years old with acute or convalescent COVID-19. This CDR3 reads CASSPPGGPLYGYTF. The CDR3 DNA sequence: TGTGCCAGCAGTCCTCCGGGAGGGCCCCTCTATGGCTACACCTTC.